This passage covers 5 T cell receptor beta chains from one sample sequenced in a study of radiation and T cells in renal cell carcinoma (TCRdb year 2020). Per the publication, the time point label means: blood 2 weeks post-SBRT. This sample's treatment or condition label indicates: 15 Gy SBRT to primary tumor, nephrectomy 4 weeks later. The library relied on the immunoSEQ multiplex PCR assay. In its TCRdb copy, this immuneACCESS table keeps in-frame sequences only and misses some clones. Where compared with another copy, unresolved V genes explain less than half of these, and the others have no known cause. In all, the sample holds about 130,000 clones, and 88% of those were seen once. Of the sample, about 5% falls within the top ten clones. Sample: blood, taken from a patient whose treatment included radiotherapy and nephrectomy. The receptors derive from a woman aged 70-85 years with renal cell carcinoma.

The chain recombines TRBV30 with TRBJ1-2, with D unclear. The CDR3 runs to 12 residues. Trimming pared 4 bases from V and 0 bases from J, leaving 6 bases between. Germline V gives CDR1 GTSNPN, CDR2 SVGIG (reference sequence). CDR3 protein: CAWKSANYGYTF. In DNA, the CDR3 is TGTGCCTGGAAGAGCGCTAACTATGGCTACACCTTC.

The chain recombines TRBV5-1 with TRBJ1-4; a possible D gene is TRBD1 (5 bases). The V and J ends lost 0 bases and 0 bases respectively, with 21 bases between them. This CDR3 comprises 20 residues. Germline CDR1 SGHRS, CDR2 YFSETQ. CDR3 loop: CASSLESRGAGLATNEKLFF. The DNA for the CDR3 is TGCGCCAGCAGCTTGGAGTCCCGAGGGGCAGGGCTTGCAACTAATGAAAAACTGTTTTTT.

The chain carries TRBV18 and TRBJ2-1, with TRBD1 as a possible D gene (8 bases). V lost 0 bases, J lost 9 bases, and 12 bases lay in between. The germline gives CDR1 KGHSH, CDR2 LQKENI. This CDR3 comprises 14 residues. The CDR3 nucleotides are TGTGCCAGCTCACCACCCCACAGGGGGGGTGAGCAGTTCTTC. Protein: CASSPPHRGGEQFF.

This clone has just a few counts. This rearrangement joins TRBV6-5 to TRBJ1-6, with 8 bases identical to TRBD1. The germline CDR1 and CDR2 sequences are MNHEY and SVGAGI. CDR3 length equals 14 residues. The V gene end was trimmed by 6 bases and the J gene end by 8 bases; junction bases not matched to a gene: 6. CDR3 DNA sequence: TGTGCCAGCAGGAGCCAGGGGGCTGATTCACCCCTCCACTTT. It codes for CASRSQGADSPLHF.

The rearrangement uses TRBV30 and TRBJ1-1, with 9 bases matching TRBD1. The length of the CDR3 is 19 residues. Germline CDR1 is GTSNPN and CDR2 is SVGIG (reference sequence). V was pared by 2 bases and J by 1 base, with 17 bases of the junction left unmatched. CDR3 sequence: CAWSPGTGTFTVANTEAFF. The DNA of the CDR3 is TGTGCCTGGAGTCCCGGGACAGGGACGTTCACGGTTGCGAACACTGAAGCTTTCTTT.